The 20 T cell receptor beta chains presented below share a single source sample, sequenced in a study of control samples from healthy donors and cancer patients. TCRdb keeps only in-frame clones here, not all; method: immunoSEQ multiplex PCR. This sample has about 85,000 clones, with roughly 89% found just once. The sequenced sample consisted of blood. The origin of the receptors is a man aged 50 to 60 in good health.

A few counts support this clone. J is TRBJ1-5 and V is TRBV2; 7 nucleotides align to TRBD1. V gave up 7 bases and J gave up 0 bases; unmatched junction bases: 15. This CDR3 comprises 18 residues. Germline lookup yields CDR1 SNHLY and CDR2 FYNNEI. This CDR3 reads CASNMWVHGTDSNQPQHF. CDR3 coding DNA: TGTGCCAGCAATATGTGGGTTCATGGGACAGATAGCAATCAGCCCCAGCATTTT. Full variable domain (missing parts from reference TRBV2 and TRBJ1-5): EPEVTQTPSHQVTQMGQEVILRCVPISNHLYFYWYRQILGQKVEFLVSFYNNEISEKSEIFDDQFSVERPDGSNFTLKIRSTKLEDSAMYFCASNMWVHGTDSNQPQHFGDGTRLSIL.

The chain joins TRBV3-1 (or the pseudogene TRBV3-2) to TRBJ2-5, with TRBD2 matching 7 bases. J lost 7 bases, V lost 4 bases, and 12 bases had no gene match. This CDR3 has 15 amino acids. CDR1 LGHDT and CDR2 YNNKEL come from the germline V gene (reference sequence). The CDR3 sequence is CASSPQGLVGGTQYF. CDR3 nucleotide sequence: TGTGCCAGCAGCCCGCAAGGACTAGTAGGCGGGACCCAGTACTTC.

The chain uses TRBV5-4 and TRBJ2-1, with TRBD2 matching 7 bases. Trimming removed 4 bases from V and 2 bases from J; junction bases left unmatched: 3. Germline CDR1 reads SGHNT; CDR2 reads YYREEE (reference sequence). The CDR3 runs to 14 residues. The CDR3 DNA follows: TGTGCCAGCAGCCGGACTAGTACCTACAATGAGCAGTTCTTC. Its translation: CASSRTSTYNEQFF.

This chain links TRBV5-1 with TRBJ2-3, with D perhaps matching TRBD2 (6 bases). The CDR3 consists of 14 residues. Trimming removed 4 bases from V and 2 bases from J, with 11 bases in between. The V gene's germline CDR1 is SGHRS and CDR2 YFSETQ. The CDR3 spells CASSRPGVTDTQYF. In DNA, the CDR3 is TGCGCCAGCAGCCGTCCGGGGGTCACAGATACGCAGTATTTT.

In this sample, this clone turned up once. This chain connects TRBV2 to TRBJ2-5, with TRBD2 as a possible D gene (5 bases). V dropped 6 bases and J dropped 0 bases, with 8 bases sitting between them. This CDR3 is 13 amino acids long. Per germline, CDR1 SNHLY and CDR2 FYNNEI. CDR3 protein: CASRREYQETQYF. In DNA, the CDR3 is TGTGCCAGCAGGAGGGAGTACCAAGAGACCCAGTACTTC.

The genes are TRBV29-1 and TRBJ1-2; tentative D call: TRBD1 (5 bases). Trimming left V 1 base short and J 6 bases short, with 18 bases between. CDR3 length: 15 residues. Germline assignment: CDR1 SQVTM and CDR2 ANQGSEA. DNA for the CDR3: TGCAGCGTTGAAGGAAGGGGAGCAGGCGCCAATGGCTACACCTTC. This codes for CSVEGRGAGANGYTF.

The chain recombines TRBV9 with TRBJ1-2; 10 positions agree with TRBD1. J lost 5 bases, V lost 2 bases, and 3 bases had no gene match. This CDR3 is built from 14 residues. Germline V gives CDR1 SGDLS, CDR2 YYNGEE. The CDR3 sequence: CASSVGGQGYGYTF. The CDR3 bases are TGTGCCAGCAGCGTGGGGGGACAGGGGTATGGCTACACCTTC.

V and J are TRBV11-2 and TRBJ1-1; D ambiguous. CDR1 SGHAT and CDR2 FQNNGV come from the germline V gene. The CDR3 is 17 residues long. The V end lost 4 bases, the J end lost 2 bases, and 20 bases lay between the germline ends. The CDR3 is CASSSETRAGQNTEAFF. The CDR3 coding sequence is TGTGCCAGCAGCTCTGAAACCCGGGCGGGTCAAAACACTGAAGCTTTCTTT.

CDR3 nucleotide sequence: TGCGCCAGCAGCCAAGAGGTAACAGGGTCCGGAAACACCATATATTTT. Its translation: CASSQEVTGSGNTIYF. V usage is TRBV4-1 and J usage is TRBJ1-3, with a tentative D call TRBD1 (6 bases). V shed 0 bases and J shed 4 bases, with 13 bases lying between them. The CDR3 has 16 residues. CDR1 is MGHRA and CDR2 is YSYEKL in the germline V gene.

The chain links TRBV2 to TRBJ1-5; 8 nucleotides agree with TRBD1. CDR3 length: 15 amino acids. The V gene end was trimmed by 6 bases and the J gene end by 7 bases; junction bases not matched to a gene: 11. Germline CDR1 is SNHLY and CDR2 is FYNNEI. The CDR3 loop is CASRGGAGGSQPQHF. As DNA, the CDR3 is TGTGCCAGCAGGGGTGGGGCAGGGGGCAGCCAGCCCCAGCATTTT.

The DNA of the CDR3 is TGTGCCAGCAGCCATGCTACAGGGGTAAGGTATGGCTACACCTTC. The encoded protein is CASSHATGVRYGYTF. This sequence joins TRBV3-1 (or the pseudogene TRBV3-2) and TRBJ1-2; 7 bases are a match to TRBD1. The germline CDR1 and CDR2 sequences are LGHDT and YNNKEL (reference sequence). The CDR3 runs 15 residues. The junction had 9 bases not matched to a gene; V was cut back by 3 bases and J by 5 bases.

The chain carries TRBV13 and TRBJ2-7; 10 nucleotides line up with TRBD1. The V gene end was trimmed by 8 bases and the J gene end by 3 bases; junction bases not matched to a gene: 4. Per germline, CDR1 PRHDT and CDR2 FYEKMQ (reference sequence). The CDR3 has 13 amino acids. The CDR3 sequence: CASGTGENYEQYF. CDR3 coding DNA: TGTGCCAGCGGGACAGGGGAAAACTACGAGCAGTACTTC.

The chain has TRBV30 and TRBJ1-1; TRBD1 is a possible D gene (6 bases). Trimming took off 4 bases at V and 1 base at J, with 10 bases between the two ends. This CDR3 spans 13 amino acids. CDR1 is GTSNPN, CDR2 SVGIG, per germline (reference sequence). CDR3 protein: CAWMGHRNTEAFF. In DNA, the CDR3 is TGTGCCTGGATGGGACACCGGAACACTGAAGCTTTCTTT.

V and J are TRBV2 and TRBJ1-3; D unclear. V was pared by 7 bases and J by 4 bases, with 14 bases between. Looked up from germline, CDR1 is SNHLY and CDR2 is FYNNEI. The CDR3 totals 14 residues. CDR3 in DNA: TGTGCCAGCACTCTAGGCCAGACGGGAAACACCATATATTTT. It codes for CASTLGQTGNTIYF.

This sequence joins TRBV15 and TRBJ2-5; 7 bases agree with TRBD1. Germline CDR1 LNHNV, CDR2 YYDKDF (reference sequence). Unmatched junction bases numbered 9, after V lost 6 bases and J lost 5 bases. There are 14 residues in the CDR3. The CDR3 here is CATSTTGVEETQYF. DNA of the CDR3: TGTGCCACCAGTACAACAGGGGTGGAGGAGACCCAGTACTTC.

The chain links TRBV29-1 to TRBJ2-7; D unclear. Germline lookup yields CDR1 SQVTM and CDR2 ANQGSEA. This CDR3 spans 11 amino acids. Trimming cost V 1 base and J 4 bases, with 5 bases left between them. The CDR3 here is CSVEGAYEQYF. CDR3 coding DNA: TGCAGCGTTGAAGGTGCATACGAGCAGTACTTC.

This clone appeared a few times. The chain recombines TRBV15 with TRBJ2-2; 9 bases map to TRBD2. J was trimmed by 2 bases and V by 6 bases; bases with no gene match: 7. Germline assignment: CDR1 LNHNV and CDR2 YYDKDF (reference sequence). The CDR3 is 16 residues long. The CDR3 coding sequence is TGTGCCACCAGACCGAGCGGGGGGAGAAACACCGGGGAGCTGTTTTTT. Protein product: CATRPSGGRNTGELFF.

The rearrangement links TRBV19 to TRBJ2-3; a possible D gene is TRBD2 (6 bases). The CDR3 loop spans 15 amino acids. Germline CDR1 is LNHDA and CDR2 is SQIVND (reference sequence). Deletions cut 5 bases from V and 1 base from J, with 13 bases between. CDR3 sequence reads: CASSPQLARTDTQYF. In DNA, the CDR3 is TGTGCCAGTAGTCCCCAACTAGCACGCACAGATACGCAGTATTTT. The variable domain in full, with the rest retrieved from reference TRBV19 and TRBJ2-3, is DGGITQSPKYLFRKEGQNVTLSCEQNLNHDAMYWYRQDPGQGLRLIYYSQIVNDFQKGDIAEGYSVSREKKESFPLTVTSAQKNPTAFYLCASSPQLARTDTQYFGPGTRLTVL.

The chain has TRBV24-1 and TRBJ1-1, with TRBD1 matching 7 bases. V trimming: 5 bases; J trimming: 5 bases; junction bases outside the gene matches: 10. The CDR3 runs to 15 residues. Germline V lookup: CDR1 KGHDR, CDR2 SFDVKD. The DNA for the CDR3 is TGTGCCACCAGTGCCCCTGAACAGGGGCAAACTGAAGCTTTCTTT. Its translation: CATSAPEQGQTEAFF.

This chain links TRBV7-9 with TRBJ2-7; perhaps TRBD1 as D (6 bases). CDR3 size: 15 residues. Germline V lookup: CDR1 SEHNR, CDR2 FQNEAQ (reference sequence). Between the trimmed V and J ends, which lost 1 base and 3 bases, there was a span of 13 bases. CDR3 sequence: CASSLGGRTVYEQYF. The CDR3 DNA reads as TGTGCCAGCAGCTTAGGCGGTCGGACAGTCTACGAGCAGTACTTC.